This T cell receptor beta chain was documented in a study of blood T cells in healthy people across ages. Study-wide points: Donors of long life had a larger count of naive CD4+ cells and greater diversity than aged donors. Per-million-T-cell TCR beta diversity fell roughly linearly with age.

This clonotype was picked up a small number of times. The target antigen is unknown. The CDR3 has 13 residues. The trim removed 5 bases at V and 6 bases at J, leaving 5 bases unmatched. Germline V CDR1 and CDR2: LNHNV, YYDKDF (reference sequence). Primed by a sample-barcoded 5' primer and a J-beta primer mix, a second PCR proceeded for about 7 to 11 cycles. The template-switch adaptor, which had 12 random nucleotides, put a tag on each cDNA molecule. TCRdb processed the 5' RACE reads anew with MiXCR; each CDR3 protein has one entry. The data contain about 1.4 million distinct CDR3 sequences, 45% to 70% of them singletons.

The chain combines TRBV15 with TRBJ1-2; 8 bases line up with TRBD1. The receptor comes from a man younger than 35 in good health. Sequencing was done on a sample of blood. The chain's CDR3 is CATSGTGSHGYTF. CDR3 sequence (DNA): TGTGCCACCAGCGGGACAGGCTCCCATGGCTACACCTTC.